The clone carrying this T cell receptor beta chain was detected a few times. It was during active infection that Seattle patients were enrolled and then longitudinally followed. The data were obtained in a study of blood T cell repertoires in COVID-19. The overall study: The origin of the acute and convalescent COVID-19 samples was the United States, Italy and Spain. T cells, B-cell-depleted T cells, or PBMCs provided the cDNA or gDNA that served as material.

The CDR3 is made up of 16 amino acids. Trimming took off 2 bases at V and 0 bases at J, with 11 bases between the two ends. CDR1 and CDR2 from the germline V gene are SGHAT and FQNNGV. In the authors' workflow: Cell counts per sample came from amplifying reference gene primers. Libraries were prepared by immunoSEQ multiplex PCR; TCRdb keeps only in-frame clonotypes and omits some of them. That table is the source of V, J and clone size, and D and trimming were worked out from the DNA. The data hold approximately 93,000 clones, with around two thirds observed a single time. This chain joins TRBV11-2 and TRBJ1-3; a possible D gene is TRBD1 (5 bases). This TCR was recovered from a man aged 70-80 years with COVID-19, enrolled during active disease. Input material: peripheral blood. Here the CDR3 DNA reads TGTGCCAGCAGCTTATGGGGCCAACCCTCTGGAAACACCATATATTTT. Amino acid sequence: CASSLWGQPSGNTIYF.